These 18 T cell receptor beta chains were all obtained from the same sample, sequenced in a study of blood T cell repertoires in COVID-19. TCRdb keeps only in-frame clones here, not all; method: immunoSEQ multiplex PCR. The table includes 95,000 to 110,000 clones, around 87% detected once. Sequenced sample: peripheral blood. The receptors come from a man aged 45-65 years with acute or convalescent COVID-19.

V gene TRBV19 combines with J gene TRBJ1-4, with D possibly TRBD1 on 5 matching bases. From germline, CDR1 is LNHDA and CDR2 SQIVND (reference sequence). V was pared by 7 bases and J by 10 bases, with 19 bases between. This CDR3 region has 14 residues. The CDR3 DNA reads as TGTGCCAGTATCCAGACTAAGACGGGGGGAAAACTGTTTTTT. Translation: CASIQTKTGGKLFF. The full variable domain, rest sourced from reference TRBV19 and TRBJ1-4, is DGGITQSPKYLFRKEGQNVTLSCEQNLNHDAMYWYRQDPGQGLRLIYYSQIVNDFQKGDIAEGYSVSREKKESFPLTVTSAQKNPTAFYLCASIQTKTGGKLFFGSGTQLSVL.

The chain has TRBV30 and TRBJ2-7, with D hard to call. Germline values: CDR1 GTSNPN, CDR2 SVGIG (reference sequence). V lost 0 bases, J lost 2 bases, and 11 bases lay in between. The CDR3 is made up of 14 amino acids. This CDR3 is CAWSVRGGTYEQYF. The CDR3 nucleotides are TGTGCCTGGAGTGTACGCGGCGGAACCTACGAGCAGTACTTC.

This clone was counted once. The V and J genes are TRBV14 and TRBJ1-1; weak D call: TRBD1 (6 bases). Per the germline V gene, CDR1 is SGHDN and CDR2 is FVKESK. The CDR3 runs 15 residues. Trimming took 2 bases from V and 2 from J, leaving 12 bases between them. CDR3 protein: CASSQTRTANTEAFF. CDR3 coding DNA: TGTGCCAGCAGCCAAACTAGGACAGCCAACACTGAAGCTTTCTTT.

This chain uses TRBV24-1 with TRBJ2-1; the match to TRBD2 covers 13 bases. This CDR3 contains 15 residues. CDR1 and CDR2 from the germline V gene are KGHDR and SFDVKD. The junction had 5 bases not matched to a gene; V was cut back by 7 bases and J by 6 bases. CDR3 residues: CATSPGLAGLNEQFF. The CDR3 region has the DNA TGTGCCACCAGCCCGGGACTAGCGGGACTCAATGAGCAGTTCTTC.

The rearrangement links TRBV3-1 (or the pseudogene TRBV3-2) to TRBJ2-2; perhaps TRBD1 as D (6 bases). CDR1 LGHDT and CDR2 YNNKEL come from the germline V gene (reference sequence). The CDR3 has 16 residues. V dropped 1 base and J dropped 6 bases, with 15 bases sitting between them. CDR3 bases: TGTGCCAGCAGCCAAGCCACAGGGTTTCAAGCCGGGGAGCTGTTTTTT. Its translation: CASSQATGFQAGELFF.

V and J are TRBV7-8 and TRBJ2-5, with D possibly being TRBD2 (5 bases). CDR1 is SGHVS, CDR2 FQNEAQ, per germline. V lost 3 bases, J lost 10 bases, and 12 bases lay in between. This CDR3 has 12 residues. DNA of the CDR3: TGTGCCAGCAGCTTCTCTCGAGGAGGCCAGTACTTC. As protein: CASSFSRGGQYF.

CDR3 DNA sequence: TGTGCCTGGACCACCGGGGTAGGGAATTCACCCCTCCACTTT. The encoded protein is CAWTTGVGNSPLHF. The chain uses TRBV30 and TRBJ1-6; D gene uncertain. The CDR3 has 14 amino acids. The germline CDR1 and CDR2 sequences are GTSNPN and SVGIG (reference sequence). The V end was cut by 4 bases, the J end by 7 bases, with 14 bases between.

The V gene is TRBV5-1, the J gene TRBJ2-7; 10 nucleotides agree with TRBD1. Per germline, CDR1 SGHRS and CDR2 YFSETQ. Germline trimming cut 4 bases from V and 9 bases from J; bases unmatched to any gene: 7. The CDR3 is 13 residues long. For the CDR3, the DNA is TGCGCCAGCAGCGTGGGACAGGGGAAGAGGCAGTACTTC. Amino acids: CASSVGQGKRQYF. Combining the CDR3 with reference TRBV5-1 and TRBJ2-7 gives the whole variable domain KAGVTQTPRYLIKTRGQQVTLSCSPISGHRSVSWYQQTPGQGLQFLFEYFSETQRNKGNFPGRFSGRQFSNSRSEMNVSTLELGDSALYLCASSVGQGKRQYFGPGTRLTVT.

The CDR3 sequence is CATSDYRGYEQYF. Here the CDR3 DNA reads TGTGCCACCAGTGACTACAGGGGTTACGAGCAGTACTTC. V and J are TRBV24-1 and TRBJ2-7; 7 bases align to TRBD1. Germline CDR1 KGHDR, CDR2 SFDVKD. The CDR3 contains 13 residues. The V gene end was trimmed by 4 bases and the J gene end by 4 bases; junction bases not matched to a gene: 3.

The V gene is TRBV27, the J gene TRBJ2-1; tentatively, D is TRBD1 (6 bases). The length of the CDR3 is 15 residues. V lost 7 bases and J lost 2, with 15 bases in between. CDR1 and CDR2 from the germline V gene are MNHEY and SMNVEV (reference sequence). CDR3 sequence reads: CASTPLGGAYNEQFF. The CDR3 nucleotides read TGTGCCAGCACCCCCCTAGGGGGAGCCTACAATGAGCAGTTCTTC.

This sequence joins TRBV24-1 and TRBJ2-7; TRBD2 aligns across 13 bases. The V gene end was trimmed by 2 bases and the J gene end by 7 bases; junction bases not matched to a gene: 13. CDR1 and CDR2 (germline): KGHDR, SFDVKD. This CDR3 has 18 amino acids. The CDR3 region has the DNA TGTGCCACCAGTGATTCTAGGCCCGGACTAGCGGGAGAGGGTGAGCAGTACTTC. Translation: CATSDSRPGLAGEGEQYF.

This chain uses TRBV5-1 with TRBJ2-1; a weak D match, TRBD2 (6 bases). This CDR3 spans 15 amino acids. Germline loops: CDR1 SGHRS, CDR2 YFSETQ. Trimming left V 2 bases short and J 0 bases short, with 9 bases between. The CDR3 DNA follows: TGCGCCAGCAGCTTTGGAGGGAACTCCTACAATGAGCAGTTCTTC. Translation: CASSFGGNSYNEQFF.

V is TRBV2 and J is TRBJ2-2; TRBD2 aligns across 10 bases. This CDR3 is built from 15 residues. After removal of 10 bases from V and 2 bases from J, the junction contained 7 bases not matched to a gene. Germline V gives CDR1 SNHLY, CDR2 FYNNEI. In DNA, the CDR3 is TGTGCCACCTCGGGACTAGCGATAAACACCGGGGAGCTGTTTTTT. Its translation: CATSGLAINTGELFF.

The chain is built from TRBV2 and TRBJ1-1, with D possibly matching TRBD1 (6 bases). V gave up 5 bases and J gave up 1 base, with 11 bases separating them. CDR3 length: 14 residues. Germline CDR1 reads SNHLY; CDR2 reads FYNNEI. In DNA form, the CDR3 reads TGTGCCAGCAGTACTAGGGGGGGGAACACTGAAGCTTTCTTT. Amino acid sequence: CASSTRGGNTEAFF.

The rearrangement uses TRBV12-2 and TRBJ2-5; the table's D gene call, TRBD2, was not cross checked with the DNA. TRBV12-2 is a pseudogene segment. The CDR3 loop spans 17 amino acids. The CDR3 loop reads CASRLDQGLAYQETQYF. In DNA form, the CDR3 reads TGTGCAAGTCGCTTAGATCAAGGACTAGCGTACCAAGAGACCCAGTACTTC.

The chain carries TRBV6-1 and TRBJ2-4; possible D gene TRBD1, 6 bases. The CDR3 is made up of 15 amino acids. The germline CDR1 and CDR2 sequences are MNHNS and SASEGT. The V end was cut by 3 bases, the J end by 6 bases, with 15 bases between. The CDR3 loop reads CASSEVQGRINIQYF. CDR3 bases: TGTGCCAGCAGTGAGGTTCAGGGGCGCATAAACATTCAGTACTTC.

The J gene is TRBJ2-2, the V gene TRBV4-1; 9 positions agree with TRBD1. Trimming removed 0 bases from V and 3 bases from J; junction bases left unmatched: 5. The germline CDR1 and CDR2 sequences are MGHRA and YSYEKL. CDR3 length equals 17 residues. CDR3 amino acids: CASSQEAGQGYTGELFF. The CDR3 DNA sequence: TGCGCCAGCAGCCAAGAGGCGGGACAGGGTTACACCGGGGAGCTGTTTTTT.

The gene calls are TRBV7-9 and TRBJ2-3, with D tentatively TRBD1 (6 bases). V was pared by 4 bases and J by 1 base, with 21 bases between. CDR1 and CDR2 (germline): SEHNR, FQNEAQ (reference sequence). The CDR3 is made up of 18 amino acids. The CDR3 DNA reads as TGTGCCAGCAGCTCCATAATAAAACAGGGCTTTGGCACAGATACGCAGTATTTT. Translation gives CASSSIIKQGFGTDTQYF.